The 24 T cell receptor beta chains presented below share a single source sample, sequenced in a study of blood T cell repertoires in COVID-19. This table comes from immunoSEQ multiplex PCR, and its TCRdb copy is limited to in-frame clones, with some not included. The sample consists of about 89,000 clones, about 74% of them appearing once. The specimen sequenced was peripheral blood. Receptors were obtained from a human donor in a cohort sampled during active COVID-19.

V usage is TRBV25-1 and J usage is TRBJ1-2; D perhaps matches TRBD1 (5 bases). In germline, CDR1 is MGHDK, CDR2 SYGVNS. V was cut by 6 bases and J by 4 bases, with 21 bases left in between. The CDR3 spans 16 residues. CDR3 in DNA: TGTGCCAGCAGAGCGAGTATTTATGGAGGGGCCTATGGCTACACCTTC. It translates to CASRASIYGGAYGYTF.

V usage is TRBV28 and J usage is TRBJ1-1; D might be TRBD1 (5 bases). The CDR3 consists of 13 residues. Trimming pared 2 bases from V and 6 bases from J, leaving 10 bases between. Germline CDR1 MDHEN, CDR2 SYDVKM. CDR3 sequence (DNA): TGTGCCAGCAGTTTAACGCAGGGTGCTGAAGCTTTCTTT. It specifies CASSLTQGAEAFF.

The gene calls are TRBV29-1 and TRBJ2-1; 9 positions agree with TRBD2. The trim removed 6 bases at V and 7 bases at J, leaving 13 bases unmatched. The CDR3 loop spans 15 amino acids. In germline, CDR1 is SQVTM, CDR2 ANQGSEA. CDR3 bases: TGCAGCGTGTCCACTAGGGCGGGAGGGCCGAATGAGCAGTTCTTC. It yields the protein CSVSTRAGGPNEQFF.

This chain joins TRBV4-2 and TRBJ2-7; 7 nucleotides match TRBD2. This CDR3 comprises 15 residues. CDR1 LGHNA and CDR2 YNFKEQ come from the germline V gene. The V and J ends lost 0 bases and 2 bases, in that order; junction bases with no gene match: 4. The chain's CDR3 is CASSQDWGGTYEQYF. The CDR3 bases are TGTGCCAGCAGCCAAGATTGGGGAGGGACCTACGAGCAGTACTTC.

The V gene is TRBV18, the J gene TRBJ2-7; 14 bases fit TRBD2. V shed 3 bases, J shed 0 bases, and the junction held 4 bases outside the gene matches. Germline loops: CDR1 KGHSH, CDR2 LQKENI. CDR3 length: 17 amino acids. The CDR3 spells CASSPRTSGRSSYEQYF. Here the CDR3 DNA reads TGTGCCAGCTCACCCAGGACTAGCGGGAGGAGCTCCTACGAGCAGTACTTC.

This clone was recorded a few times. The J gene is TRBJ2-7, the V gene TRBV18; 9 bases line up with TRBD2. V was pared by 6 bases and J by 5 bases, with 11 bases of the junction left unmatched. Germline-derived CDR1 and CDR2 are KGHSH and LQKENI. CDR3 length equals 15 residues. CDR3 in amino acids: CASSRREGIGDEQYF. The DNA for the CDR3 is TGTGCCAGCTCCCGGCGGGAGGGCATCGGCGACGAGCAGTACTTC.

V gene TRBV4-3 combines with J gene TRBJ2-7; TRBD2 aligns across 15 bases. Germline CDR1 is LGHNA and CDR2 is YSLEER. CDR3 length: 19 residues. V trimming: 1 base; J trimming: 4 bases; junction bases outside the gene matches: 11. Here the CDR3 reads CASSQALGLAGGRLYEQYF. In DNA form, the CDR3 reads TGCGCCAGCAGCCAAGCGTTGGGACTAGCGGGAGGACGGTTATACGAGCAGTACTTC.

The chain carries TRBV5-4 and TRBJ2-1; 7 nucleotides align to TRBD2. Germline CDR1 reads SGHNT; CDR2 reads YYREEE (reference sequence). The J segment lost 12 bases and the V segment lost 4 bases, leaving 13 bases of the junction unmatched. This CDR3 region has 14 residues. CDR3 bases: TGTGCCAGCAGCATGGAGCCTAGCGGAAGGGGGCAGTTCTTC. It specifies CASSMEPSGRGQFF. Supplemented by reference TRBV5-4 and TRBJ2-1, the full variable domain reads ETGVTQSPTHLIKTRGQQVTLRCSSQSGHNTVSWYQQALGQGPQFIFQYYREEENGRGNFPPRFSGLQFPNYSSELNVNALELDDSALYLCASSMEPSGRGQFFGPGTRLTVL.

The genes are TRBV7-9 and TRBJ2-2; no clear D. The CDR3 extends over 14 amino acids. V was cut by 4 bases and J by 0 bases, with 6 bases left in between. Germline V gives CDR1 SEHNR, CDR2 FQNEAQ (reference sequence). CDR3 loop: CASSSTANTGELFF. As DNA, the CDR3 is TGTGCCAGCAGCTCGACTGCGAACACCGGGGAGCTGTTTTTT.

This clone was seen a handful of times. The chain is built from TRBV6-1 and TRBJ1-6; TRBD1 might be the D (6 bases). The V end lost 2 bases, the J end lost 14 bases, and 16 bases lay between the germline ends. The CDR3 is made up of 14 amino acids. CDR1 is MNHNS and CDR2 is SASEGT in the germline V gene. For the CDR3, the DNA is TGTGCCAGCAGTGAACCCGCAGGGAGGGGGGCCCTCCACTTT. Its translation: CASSEPAGRGALHF.

This clone was seen more than once but under ten times. This chain connects TRBV7-9 to TRBJ1-1; 9 positions agree with TRBD1. Germline loops: CDR1 SEHNR, CDR2 FQNEAQ (reference sequence). V shed 3 bases, J shed 8 bases, and the junction held 4 bases outside the gene matches. The CDR3 contains 13 residues. This CDR3 is CASSFGTGTEAFF. The DNA of the CDR3 is TGTGCCAGCAGCTTCGGGACAGGGACCGAAGCTTTCTTT.

The chain joins TRBV3-1 (or the pseudogene TRBV3-2) to TRBJ2-5, with D perhaps matching TRBD1 (5 bases). V was clipped by 4 bases and J by 5 bases, with 17 bases between them. The CDR3 has 15 amino acids. Germline lookup yields CDR1 LGHDT and CDR2 YNNKEL (reference sequence). The CDR3 region is CASSRTRAGWETQYF. The CDR3 DNA sequence: TGTGCCAGCAGCCGTACCAGGGCCGGTTGGGAGACCCAGTACTTC.

The V call is TRBV15, the J call TRBJ1-5; TRBD1 agrees at 8 bases. Trimming cost V 3 bases and J 0 bases; bases outside gene matches: 4. The germline V gene has CDR1 LNHNV and CDR2 YYDKDF (reference sequence). The CDR3 contains 16 residues. The CDR3 spells CATSRGTGLSNQPQHF. In DNA, the CDR3 is TGTGCCACCAGCAGGGGGACAGGCCTTAGCAATCAGCCCCAGCATTTT.

This clone was seen just once. The V and J genes are TRBV19 and TRBJ1-1; D is uncertain. V lost 5 bases to trimming and J lost 2 bases, with 6 bases between them. Germline CDR1 and CDR2: LNHDA and SQIVND (reference sequence). The CDR3 runs 12 residues. The CDR3 nucleotides are TGTGCCAGTAGTTACAGAAACACTGAAGCTTTCTTT. Its translation: CASSYRNTEAFF.

The chain couples TRBV24-1 to TRBJ2-6, with TRBD2 matching over 8 bases. CDR1 and CDR2 (germline): KGHDR, SFDVKD. J was trimmed by 0 bases and V by 5 bases; bases with no gene match: 8. The CDR3 spans 18 residues. CDR3 nucleotide sequence: TGTGCCACCAGTGGAAAAGCGGGGGACTTCTCTGGGGCCAACGTCCTGACTTTC. It yields the protein CATSGKAGDFSGANVLTF.

This chain uses TRBV7-9 with TRBJ2-5; the match to TRBD2 covers 11 bases. This CDR3 comprises 15 residues. The V segment lost 4 bases and the J segment 5 bases; nucleotides outside the gene matches: 6. The germline CDR1 and CDR2 sequences are SEHNR and FQNEAQ (reference sequence). The CDR3 DNA is TGTGCCAGCAGCTCGACTAGCGGGACCGGGGAGACCCAGTACTTC. This codes for CASSSTSGTGETQYF.

The chain carries TRBV7-8 and TRBJ2-1, with 7 nucleotides matching TRBD2. V gave up 0 bases and J gave up 7 bases; unmatched junction bases: 9. The CDR3 spans 16 residues. CDR1 SGHVS and CDR2 FQNEAQ come from the germline V gene. The CDR3 loop is CASSLALSSGENEQFF. In DNA form, the CDR3 reads TGTGCCAGCAGCTTAGCGCTGTCTAGCGGAGAGAATGAGCAGTTCTTC.

J is TRBJ2-7 and V is TRBV27; a weak D match, TRBD1 (5 bases). The CDR3 totals 13 residues. CDR1 is MNHEY, CDR2 SMNVEV, per germline (reference sequence). The V gene lost 5 bases and the J gene lost 2 bases, with 10 bases spanning the gap. CDR3 residues: CASSLDSTYEQYF. For the CDR3, the DNA is TGTGCCAGCAGTCTCGACAGTACCTACGAGCAGTACTTC.

The chain employs TRBV29-1 and TRBJ1-1; D is perhaps TRBD1 (5 bases). The CDR3 loop spans 12 amino acids. CDR1 is SQVTM and CDR2 is ANQGSEA in the germline V gene. V was trimmed by 7 bases and J by 4 bases, leaving 13 bases between them. CDR3: CSASRGGTEAFF. In DNA, the CDR3 is TGCAGCGCATCAAGGGGCGGCACTGAAGCTTTCTTT. Supplemented by reference TRBV29-1 and TRBJ1-1, the full variable domain reads SAVISQKPSRDICQRGTSLTIQCQVDSQVTMMFWYRQQPGQSLTLIATANQGSEATYESGFVIDKFPISRPNLTFSTLTVSNMSPEDSSIYLCSASRGGTEAFFGQGTRLTVV.

In this sample, this clone turned up once. V is TRBV29-1 and J is TRBJ1-4, with D perhaps TRBD1 (5 bases). Trimming shortened V by 8 bases and J by 8 bases, and 12 bases separated the two germline ends. Germline V gives CDR1 SQVTM, CDR2 ANQGSEA. CDR3 size: 11 residues. CDR3 sequence reads: CSQGIGEKLFF. The CDR3 nucleotides read TGCAGCCAGGGCATCGGGGAAAAACTGTTTTTT.

This chain connects TRBV9 to TRBJ2-2, with TRBD1 as a possible D gene (6 bases). Trimming removed 3 bases at V and 0 bases at J, with 9 bases between. The CDR3 loop spans 15 amino acids. In germline, CDR1 is SGDLS, CDR2 YYNGEE. The CDR3 loop is CASSAYRANTGELFF. The DNA for the CDR3 is TGTGCCAGCAGCGCCTACAGGGCGAACACCGGGGAGCTGTTTTTT.

The chain uses TRBV19 and TRBJ2-1, with D perhaps matching TRBD1 (6 bases). Germline values: CDR1 LNHDA, CDR2 SQIVND (reference sequence). The V end was cut by 0 bases, the J end by 5 bases, with 8 bases between. The CDR3 runs 14 residues. The CDR3 sequence: CASSIDWTDNEQFF. CDR3 nucleotide sequence: TGTGCCAGTAGTATAGATTGGACAGACAATGAGCAGTTCTTC.

The chain is built from TRBV4-2 and TRBJ2-7; 10 bases map to TRBD2. The germline CDR1 and CDR2 sequences are LGHNA and YNFKEQ. This CDR3 region has 15 residues. Trimming cost V 1 base and J 4 bases; bases outside gene matches: 4. For the CDR3, the DNA is TGTGCCAGCAGCCAAGCTAGCGGGAGACCTTACGAGCAGTACTTC. This translates into CASSQASGRPYEQYF.

V usage is TRBV5-8 and J usage is TRBJ2-6; 11 bases align to TRBD1. V trimming: 4 bases; J trimming: 0 bases; junction bases outside the gene matches: 6. Germline V gene sequence: CDR1 SGHTS, CDR2 YDEGEE. This CDR3 spans 18 amino acids. For the CDR3, the DNA is TGTGCCAGCAGCCAACGGACAGGGGGCGTCTCTGGGGCCAACGTCCTGACTTTC. This sequence encodes CASSQRTGGVSGANVLTF.